The 29 T cell receptor beta chains below were found in one sample sequenced in a study of blood T cell repertoires in COVID-19. Method: immunoSEQ multiplex PCR; TCRdb's copy keeps in-frame clones and lacks some. The sample lists a few hundred thousand clones, about 91% occurring once. Sequenced material: peripheral blood. Receptors were obtained from a person aged 18-30 years with COVID-19, enrolled during active disease.

The V and J genes are TRBV4-1 and TRBJ1-4, with D hard to call. Trimming removed 1 base at V and 4 bases at J, with 7 bases between. Germline CDR1 reads MGHRA; CDR2 reads YSYEKL. This CDR3 is built from 14 residues. CDR3 loop: CASSQVSYNEKLFF. The CDR3 DNA sequence: TGCGCCAGCAGCCAAGTTTCGTATAATGAAAAACTGTTTTTT.

The rearrangement links TRBV7-3 to TRBJ2-2; 9 bases match TRBD1. The CDR3 has 16 residues. J was trimmed by 7 bases and V by 5 bases; bases with no gene match: 11. The V gene's germline CDR1 is SGHTA and CDR2 FQGTGA. This CDR3 reads CASSNTGTGSVGELFF. Here the CDR3 DNA reads TGTGCCAGCAGCAATACCGGGACAGGGAGTGTCGGGGAGCTGTTTTTT.

This rearrangement joins TRBV28 to TRBJ2-1; 9 positions agree with TRBD2. The CDR3 covers 16 residues. Germline CDR1 MDHEN, CDR2 SYDVKM. Germline trimming cut 3 bases from V and 1 base from J; bases unmatched to any gene: 4. CDR3 coding DNA: TGTGCCAGCAGTTTTAGGCGGGAGGGGTCCTACAATGAGCAGTTCTTC. Amino acid sequence: CASSFRREGSYNEQFF. The complete variable domain, with remaining parts taken from reference TRBV28 and TRBJ2-1, reads DVKVTQSSRYLVKRTGEKVFLECVQDMDHENMFWYRQDPGLGLRLIYFSYDVKMKEKGDIPEGYSVSREKKERFSLILESASTNQTSMYLCASSFRREGSYNEQFFGPGTRLTVL.

J is TRBJ1-1 and V is TRBV11-2; 7 nucleotides agree with TRBD1. In germline, CDR1 is SGHAT, CDR2 FQNNGV. The CDR3 totals 13 residues. The V segment lost 3 bases and the J segment 5 bases; nucleotides outside the gene matches: 3. CDR3 region: CASSFSGGTEAFF. CDR3 nucleotides: TGTGCCAGCAGCTTCTCAGGGGGAACTGAAGCTTTCTTT.

The chain combines TRBV29-1 with TRBJ2-1; TRBD2 aligns across 10 bases. Germline-derived CDR1 and CDR2 are SQVTM and ANQGSEA. The CDR3 consists of 15 residues. With 3 bases clipped from V and 3 bases from J, the junction kept 5 bases outside the gene matches. CDR3 bases: TGCAGCGTTGAGGCTGGGACTAGCGACTACAATGAGCAGTTCTTC. Protein: CSVEAGTSDYNEQFF.

This sequence joins TRBV23-1 and TRBJ1-5; a weak D match, TRBD1 (6 bases). TRBV23-1 is designated an ORF whose function remains uncertain. The CDR3 contains 19 residues. Trimming removed 4 bases at V and 0 bases at J, with 22 bases between. CDR3 nucleotides: TGCGCCAGCAGTCCAGGTGGGGGCAGGGTGTGGTATAGCAATCAGCCCCAGCATTTT. It encodes CASSPGGGRVWYSNQPQHF.

The chain carries TRBV15 and TRBJ1-2, with D tentatively TRBD1 (6 bases). V lost 0 bases, J lost 2 bases, and 19 bases lay in between. The length of the CDR3 is 18 residues. CDR1 is LNHNV and CDR2 is YYDKDF in the germline V gene (reference sequence). CDR3 nucleotide sequence: TGTGCCACCAGCAGAGATGACGATAACAGGGAAAGGAACTATGGCTACACCTTC. Translated: CATSRDDDNRERNYGYTF.

This chain's CDR3 is CASSFREGYGYTF. CDR3 DNA sequence: TGTGCCAGCAGTTTCCGGGAGGGCTATGGCTACACCTTC. This sequence joins TRBV28 and TRBJ1-2; the D is unclear. V was shortened by 3 bases and J by 4 bases, with 9 bases between the two germline ends. The CDR3 consists of 13 residues. CDR1 and CDR2 (germline): MDHEN, SYDVKM.

The V gene is TRBV5-8, the J gene TRBJ1-5, with TRBD1 as a possible D gene (5 bases). V was pared by 4 bases and J by 7 bases, with 12 bases between. The length of the CDR3 is 13 residues. Germline V gene data show CDR1 as SGHTS and CDR2 as YDEGEE. The CDR3 DNA follows: TGTGCCAGCAGCCCGGGGGTTGAGCAGCCCCAGCATTTT. Protein sequence: CASSPGVEQPQHF.

The chain recombines TRBV29-1 with TRBJ2-5; maybe TRBD2 (5 bases). The V end was cut by 1 base, the J end by 0 bases, with 6 bases between. CDR3 length: 13 amino acids. Germline V gene data show CDR1 as SQVTM and CDR2 as ANQGSEA. This CDR3 is CSVEAGNQETQYF. CDR3 bases: TGCAGCGTTGAAGCGGGGAACCAAGAGACCCAGTACTTC.

The V call is TRBV14, the J call TRBJ1-1, with 7 bases aligning to TRBD1. The junction had 9 bases not matched to a gene; V was cut back by 4 bases and J by 4 bases. This CDR3 has 15 residues. Germline CDR1 SGHDN, CDR2 FVKESK. CDR3 nucleotides: TGTGCCAGCAGCCGCCATAGCCAGGGGGGCACTGAAGCTTTCTTT. It yields the protein CASSRHSQGGTEAFF.

This clone was seen only once. This rearrangement joins TRBV9 to TRBJ1-4; no clear D gene. This CDR3 spans 15 amino acids. Trimming cost V 4 bases and J 4 bases, with 14 bases left between them. Germline-derived CDR1 and CDR2 are SGDLS and YYNGEE. In DNA form, the CDR3 reads TGTGCCAGCAGCCCCCGGGAGGGAAGTAATGAAAAACTGTTTTTT. Amino acid sequence: CASSPREGSNEKLFF.

The rearrangement links TRBV27 to TRBJ2-2; 10 bases fit TRBD2. The CDR3 length is 19 residues. CDR1 is MNHEY, CDR2 SMNVEV, per germline (reference sequence). Trimming removed 4 bases from V and 1 base from J; junction bases left unmatched: 12. CDR3 nucleotide sequence: TGTGCCAGCAGTTCCCGCCTACGAGGACTAGCGGTGAACACCGGGGAGCTGTTTTTT. Translation: CASSSRLRGLAVNTGELFF.

The rearrangement links TRBV29-1 to TRBJ1-1; 9 bases match TRBD1. Unmatched junction bases numbered 2, after V lost 6 bases and J lost 3 bases. The CDR3 has 12 amino acids. Germline CDR1 reads SQVTM; CDR2 reads ANQGSEA. The CDR3 spells CSVRTGDTEAFF. The CDR3 nucleotides read TGCAGCGTGAGGACAGGGGACACTGAAGCTTTCTTT.

The V gene is TRBV5-1, the J gene TRBJ2-7; D may be TRBD1 (6 bases). Germline-derived CDR1 and CDR2 are SGHRS and YFSETQ. The CDR3 spans 13 residues. V was clipped by 4 bases and J by 4 bases, with 12 bases between them. The CDR3 sequence is CASSVGQNYEQYF. CDR3 nucleotide sequence: TGCGCCAGCAGCGTGGGACAAAATTACGAGCAGTACTTC. Filled out from reference TRBV5-1 and TRBJ2-7, the complete variable domain reads KAGVTQTPRYLIKTRGQQVTLSCSPISGHRSVSWYQQTPGQGLQFLFEYFSETQRNKGNFPGRFSGRQFSNSRSEMNVSTLELGDSALYLCASSVGQNYEQYFGPGTRLTVT.

The V and J genes are TRBV27 and TRBJ2-3, with TRBD2 matching over 8 bases. Germline CDR1 reads MNHEY; CDR2 reads SMNVEV (reference sequence). The V and J ends lost 1 base and 2 bases, in that order; junction bases with no gene match: 2. This CDR3 is 15 amino acids long. CDR3 in amino acids: CASSLLAGNTDTQYF. DNA of the CDR3: TGTGCCAGCAGTTTATTAGCGGGGAACACAGATACGCAGTATTTT.

A word on this clone: Other DNA sequences in this specimen translate into the identical CDR3. The V gene is TRBV19, the J gene TRBJ2-7; TRBD2 matches at 10 bases. Germline V gives CDR1 LNHDA, CDR2 SQIVND (reference sequence). The CDR3 sequence is 15 residues long. V shed 0 bases and J 2 bases; nucleotides not matched to a gene: 1. For the CDR3, the DNA is TGTGCCAGTAGTATAGAGCTAGCGGGAGCCTACGAGCAGTACTTC. Translation gives CASSIELAGAYEQYF.

The chain combines TRBV19 with TRBJ2-2; the match to TRBD2 covers 11 bases. V was pared by 5 bases and J by 5 bases, with 7 bases of the junction left unmatched. The CDR3 is 16 amino acids. Germline CDR1 reads LNHDA; CDR2 reads SQIVND (reference sequence). CDR3 coding DNA: TGTGCCAGTAGTTCAACTGGGACTAGCGGAACCGGGGAGCTGTTTTTT. Encoded protein: CASSSTGTSGTGELFF.

This chain links TRBV6-5 with TRBJ1-2; 10 bases are a match to TRBD1. The trim removed 5 bases at V and 3 bases at J, leaving 3 bases unmatched. The CDR3 extends over 14 amino acids. CDR1 MNHEY and CDR2 SVGAGI come from the germline V gene. The CDR3 is CASSRTGGDYGYTF. In DNA form, the CDR3 reads TGTGCCAGCAGTCGGACAGGGGGGGACTATGGCTACACCTTC.

V gene TRBV5-1 combines with J gene TRBJ1-1; 8 bases line up with TRBD1. This CDR3 has 16 residues. CDR1 SGHRS and CDR2 YFSETQ come from the germline V gene. The ends lost 5 bases at V and 1 base at J; junction bases unmatched: 10. The CDR3 spells CASRDGQGGSNTEAFF. The CDR3 DNA reads as TGCGCCAGCAGGGACGGACAGGGAGGGTCGAACACTGAAGCTTTCTTT. Filled out from reference TRBV5-1 and TRBJ1-1, the complete variable domain reads KAGVTQTPRYLIKTRGQQVTLSCSPISGHRSVSWYQQTPGQGLQFLFEYFSETQRNKGNFPGRFSGRQFSNSRSEMNVSTLELGDSALYLCASRDGQGGSNTEAFFGQGTRLTVV.

The V call is TRBV28, the J call TRBJ1-4; tentative D call: TRBD1 (5 bases). V dropped 4 bases and J dropped 3 bases, with 15 bases sitting between them. The CDR3 loop spans 16 amino acids. Germline V gives CDR1 MDHEN, CDR2 SYDVKM. The CDR3 region has the DNA TGTGCCAGCAGTTCCCCAGGGTACGGGTCTAATGAAAAACTGTTTTTT. Its protein product is CASSSPGYGSNEKLFF.

V is TRBV7-9 and J is TRBJ2-1, with 7 nucleotides matching TRBD1. The CDR3 runs to 14 residues. J was trimmed by 6 bases and V by 7 bases; bases with no gene match: 9. Looked up from germline, CDR1 is SEHNR and CDR2 is FQNEAQ (reference sequence). In DNA form, the CDR3 reads TGTGCCAGCACCTCCGGGACAGCGATCAATGAGCAGTTCTTC. Translation: CASTSGTAINEQFF.

The chain joins TRBV28 to TRBJ1-1, with a tentative D call TRBD1 (6 bases). The CDR3 sequence is 15 residues long. Germline V gives CDR1 MDHEN, CDR2 SYDVKM. V was shortened by 5 bases and J by 0 bases, with 13 bases between the two germline ends. The chain's CDR3 is CASSIFRGMNTEAFF. For the CDR3, the DNA is TGTGCCAGCAGTATCTTCAGGGGCATGAACACTGAAGCTTTCTTT.

The genes are TRBV29-1 and TRBJ2-7; a weak D match, TRBD1 (5 bases). This CDR3 has 11 residues. Per germline, CDR1 SQVTM and CDR2 ANQGSEA. With 8 bases removed from V and 3 bases from J, the gap between germline ends came to 11 bases. DNA of the CDR3: TGCAGCATTGGGCAGGGCTACGAGCAGTACTTC. Translating it yields CSIGQGYEQYF.

The CDR3 here is CASSYRQVMNTEAFF. CDR3 coding DNA: TGTGCCAGCAGTTATAGACAGGTGATGAACACTGAAGCTTTCTTT. This chain uses TRBV6-2 or TRBV6-3 with TRBJ1-1; TRBD1 is a possible D gene (6 bases). In germline, CDR1 is MNHEY, CDR2 SVGEGT. Trimming pared 3 bases from V and 0 bases from J, leaving 11 bases between. The CDR3 sequence is 15 residues long.

V gene TRBV29-1 combines with J gene TRBJ1-2; the D gene is possibly TRBD1 (6 bases). Looked up from germline, CDR1 is SQVTM and CDR2 is ANQGSEA. The CDR3 extends over 15 amino acids. V gave up 2 bases and J gave up 4 bases, with 17 bases separating them. CDR3 residues: CSVELDASTGYGYTF. The CDR3 coding sequence is TGCAGCGTTGAATTGGACGCTTCGACAGGCTATGGCTACACCTTC.

The J gene is TRBJ1-2, the V gene TRBV19; D is possibly TRBD1 (6 bases). Trimming took 8 bases from V and 6 from J, leaving 19 bases between them. The V gene's germline CDR1 is LNHDA and CDR2 SQIVND (reference sequence). The CDR3 loop spans 14 amino acids. DNA for the CDR3: TGTGCCAGTGACGACGATGGGGGGGCGAATGGCTACACCTTC. The encoded protein is CASDDDGGANGYTF.

The chain couples TRBV21-1 to TRBJ2-2; TRBD2 is the table's D call, not checked against the DNA. TRBV21-1 represents a pseudogene. This CDR3 is built from 13 residues. Here the CDR3 reads CASKSGNTGELFF. The DNA of the CDR3 is TGTGCCAGCAAGTCCGGGAACACCGGGGAGCTGTTTTTT.

The V and J genes are TRBV11-2 and TRBJ2-5; unclear D gene. The CDR3 is 13 residues long. Deletions cut 4 bases from V and 5 bases from J, with 11 bases between. From germline, CDR1 is SGHAT and CDR2 FQNNGV. The CDR3: CASSSGGVETQYF. DNA of the CDR3: TGTGCCAGCAGCTCGGGTGGTGTGGAGACCCAGTACTTC.